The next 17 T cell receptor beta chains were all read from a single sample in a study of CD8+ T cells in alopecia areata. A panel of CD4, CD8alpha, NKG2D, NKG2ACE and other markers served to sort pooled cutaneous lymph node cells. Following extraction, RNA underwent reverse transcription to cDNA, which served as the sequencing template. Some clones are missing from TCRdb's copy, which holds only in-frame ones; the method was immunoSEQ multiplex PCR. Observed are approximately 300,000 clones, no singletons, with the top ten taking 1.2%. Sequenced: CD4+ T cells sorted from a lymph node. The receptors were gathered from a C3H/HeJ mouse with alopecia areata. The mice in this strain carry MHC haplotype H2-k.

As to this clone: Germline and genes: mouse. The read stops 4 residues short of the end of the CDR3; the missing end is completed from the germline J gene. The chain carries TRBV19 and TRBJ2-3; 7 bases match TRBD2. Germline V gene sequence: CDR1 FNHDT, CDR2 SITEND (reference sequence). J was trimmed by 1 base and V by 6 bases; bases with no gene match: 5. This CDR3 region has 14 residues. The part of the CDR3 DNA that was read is TGTGCCAGCATCCCTGGGGGTGGTGCAGAA. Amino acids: CASIPGGGAE. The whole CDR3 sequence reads CASIPGGGAETLYF.

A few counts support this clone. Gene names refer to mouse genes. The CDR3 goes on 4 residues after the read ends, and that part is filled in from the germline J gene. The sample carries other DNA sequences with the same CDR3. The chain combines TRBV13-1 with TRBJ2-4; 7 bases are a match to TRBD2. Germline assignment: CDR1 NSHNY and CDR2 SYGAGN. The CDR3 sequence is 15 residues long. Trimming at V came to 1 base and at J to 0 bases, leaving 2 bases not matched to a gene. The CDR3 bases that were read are TGTGCCAGCAGTGATATCTGGGGGAGTCAAAAC. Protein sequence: CASSDIWGSQN. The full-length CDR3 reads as CASSDIWGSQNTLYF.

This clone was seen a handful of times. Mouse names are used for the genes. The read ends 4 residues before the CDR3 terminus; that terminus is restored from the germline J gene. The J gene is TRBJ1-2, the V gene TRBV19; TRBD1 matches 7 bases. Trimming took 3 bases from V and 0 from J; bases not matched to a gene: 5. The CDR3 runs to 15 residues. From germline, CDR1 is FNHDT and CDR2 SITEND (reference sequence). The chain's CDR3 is CASSSAGTANSDYTF. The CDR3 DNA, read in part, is TGTGCCAGCAGTAGCGCCGGGACAGCAAACTCC.

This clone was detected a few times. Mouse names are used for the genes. The sequenced CDR3 bases are TGTGCCAGCAGCTTTCCGGGACAGAATAATTCGCCC. This sequence encodes CASSFPGQNNSP. The entire CDR3 reads CASSFPGQNNSPLYF. The V call is TRBV3, the J call TRBJ1-6, with 7 bases that match TRBD1. Read data end 3 residues before the CDR3 end; the end is taken from the germline J gene. TRBJ1-6 counts as an open reading frame of uncertain function. The ends lost 3 bases at V and 5 bases at J; junction bases unmatched: 4. There are 15 residues in the CDR3. CDR1 is SNHLY and CDR2 is FYNGKV in the germline V gene (reference sequence).

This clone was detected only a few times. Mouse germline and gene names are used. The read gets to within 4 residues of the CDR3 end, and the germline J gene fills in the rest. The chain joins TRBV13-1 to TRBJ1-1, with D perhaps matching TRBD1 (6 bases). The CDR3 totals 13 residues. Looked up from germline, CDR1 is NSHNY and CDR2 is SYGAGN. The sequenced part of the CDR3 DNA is TGTGCCAGCAGAGCCCGGGGGGGGCGA. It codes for CASRARGGR. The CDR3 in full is CASRARGGREVFF.

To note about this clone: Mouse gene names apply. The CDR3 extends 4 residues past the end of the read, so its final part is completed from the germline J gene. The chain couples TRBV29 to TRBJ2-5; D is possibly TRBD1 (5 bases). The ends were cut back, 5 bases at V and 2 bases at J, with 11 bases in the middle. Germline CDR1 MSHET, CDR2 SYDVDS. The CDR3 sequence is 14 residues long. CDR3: CASSATDGQDTQYF. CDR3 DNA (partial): TGTGCTAGCAGTGCGACAGATGGCCAAGAC.

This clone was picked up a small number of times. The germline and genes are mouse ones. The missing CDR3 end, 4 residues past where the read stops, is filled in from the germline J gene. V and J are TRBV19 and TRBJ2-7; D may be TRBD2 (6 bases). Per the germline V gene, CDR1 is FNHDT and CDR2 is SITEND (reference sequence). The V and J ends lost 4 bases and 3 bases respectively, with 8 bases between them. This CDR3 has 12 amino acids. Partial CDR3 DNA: TGTGCCAGCAGTGATGGGGGCTAT. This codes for CASSDGGY. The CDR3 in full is CASSDGGYEQYF.

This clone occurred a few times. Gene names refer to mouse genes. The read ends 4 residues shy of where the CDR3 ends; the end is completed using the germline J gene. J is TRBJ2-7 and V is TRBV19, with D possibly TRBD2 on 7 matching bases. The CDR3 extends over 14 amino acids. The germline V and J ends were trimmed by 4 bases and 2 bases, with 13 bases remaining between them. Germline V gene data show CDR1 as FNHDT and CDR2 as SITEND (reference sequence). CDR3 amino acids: CASSPGGAPYEQYF. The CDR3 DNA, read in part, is TGTGCCAGCAGTCCGGGGGGCGCCCCCTAT.

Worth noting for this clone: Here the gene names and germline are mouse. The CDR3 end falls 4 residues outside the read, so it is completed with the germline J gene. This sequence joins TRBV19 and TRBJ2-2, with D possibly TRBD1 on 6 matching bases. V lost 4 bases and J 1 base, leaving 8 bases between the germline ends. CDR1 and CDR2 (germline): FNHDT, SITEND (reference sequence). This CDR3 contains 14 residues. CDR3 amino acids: CASSQTGNTGQLYF. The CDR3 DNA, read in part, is TGTGCCAGCAGTCAGACAGGAAACACCGGG.

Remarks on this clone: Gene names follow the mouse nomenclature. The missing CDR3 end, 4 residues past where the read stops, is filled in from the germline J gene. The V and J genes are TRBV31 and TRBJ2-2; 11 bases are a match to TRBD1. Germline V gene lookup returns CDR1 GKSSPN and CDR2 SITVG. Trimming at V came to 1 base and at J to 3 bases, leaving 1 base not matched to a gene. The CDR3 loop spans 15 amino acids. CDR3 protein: CAWSRGQGDTGQLYF. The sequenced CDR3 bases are TGTGCCTGGAGTCGGGGACAGGGGGACACCGGG.

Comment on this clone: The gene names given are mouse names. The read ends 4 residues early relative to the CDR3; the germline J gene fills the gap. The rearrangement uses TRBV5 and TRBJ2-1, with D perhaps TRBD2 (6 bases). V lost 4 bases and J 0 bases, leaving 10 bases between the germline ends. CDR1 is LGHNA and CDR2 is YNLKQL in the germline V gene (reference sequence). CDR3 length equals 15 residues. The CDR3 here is CASSRDWNNYAEQFF. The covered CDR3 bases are TGTGCCAGCAGCCGTGACTGGAATAACTATGCT.

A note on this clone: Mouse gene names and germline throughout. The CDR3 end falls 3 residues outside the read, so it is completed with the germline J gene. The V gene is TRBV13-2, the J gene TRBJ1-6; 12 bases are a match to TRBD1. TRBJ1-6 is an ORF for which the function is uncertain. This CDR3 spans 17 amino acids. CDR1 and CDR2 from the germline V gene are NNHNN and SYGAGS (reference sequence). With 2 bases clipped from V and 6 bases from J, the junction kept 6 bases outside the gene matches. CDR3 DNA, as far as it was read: TGTGCCAGCGGTGAACCCGGGACAGGGGGCTCTAATTCGCCC. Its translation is CASGEPGTGGSNSP. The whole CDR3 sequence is CASGEPGTGGSNSPLYF.

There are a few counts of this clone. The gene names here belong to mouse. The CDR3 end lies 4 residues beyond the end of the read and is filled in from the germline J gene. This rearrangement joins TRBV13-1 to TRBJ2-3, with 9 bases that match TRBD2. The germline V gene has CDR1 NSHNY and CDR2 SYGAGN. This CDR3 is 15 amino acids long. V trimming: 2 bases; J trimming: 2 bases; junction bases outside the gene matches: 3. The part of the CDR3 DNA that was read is TGTGCCAGCAGTGAATCTGGGGGGGATGCAGAA. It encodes CASSESGGDAE. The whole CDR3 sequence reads CASSESGGDAETLYF.

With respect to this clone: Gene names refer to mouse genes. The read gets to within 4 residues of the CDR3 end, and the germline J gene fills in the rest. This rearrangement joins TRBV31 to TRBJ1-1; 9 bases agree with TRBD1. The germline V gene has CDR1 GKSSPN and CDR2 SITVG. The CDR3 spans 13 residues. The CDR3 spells CAWRLGQGEEVFF. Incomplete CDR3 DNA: TGTGCCTGGAGGCTGGGACAGGGCGAA.

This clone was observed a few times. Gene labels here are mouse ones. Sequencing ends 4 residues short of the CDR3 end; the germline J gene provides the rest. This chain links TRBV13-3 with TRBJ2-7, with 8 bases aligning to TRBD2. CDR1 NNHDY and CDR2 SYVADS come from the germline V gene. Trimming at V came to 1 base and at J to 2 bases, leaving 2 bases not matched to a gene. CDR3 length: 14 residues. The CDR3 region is CASSDSTGAYEQYF. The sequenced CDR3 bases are TGTGCCAGCAGTGATTCGACTGGGGCCTAT.

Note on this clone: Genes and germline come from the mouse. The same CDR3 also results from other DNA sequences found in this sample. Incomplete CDR3 DNA: TGTGCCAGCAGCCAAGATCGGACTGGGGGTTATGCT. It is translated as CASSQDRTGGYA. The CDR3 as a whole reads CASSQDRTGGYAEQFF. The chain joins TRBV5 to TRBJ2-1, with 10 bases lining up with TRBD2. The missing CDR3 end, 4 residues past where the read stops, is filled in from the germline J gene. J was trimmed by 4 bases and V by 0 bases; bases with no gene match: 3. The CDR3 is 16 amino acids. Per the germline V gene, CDR1 is LGHNA and CDR2 is YNLKQL (reference sequence).

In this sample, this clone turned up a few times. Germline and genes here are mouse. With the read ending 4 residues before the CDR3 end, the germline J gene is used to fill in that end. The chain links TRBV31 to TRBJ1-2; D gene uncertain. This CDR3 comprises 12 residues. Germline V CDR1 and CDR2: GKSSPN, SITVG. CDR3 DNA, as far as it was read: TGTGCCTGGAGTCTGTCAGGCCCC. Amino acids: CAWSLSGP. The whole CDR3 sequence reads CAWSLSGPDYTF.